This TCR beta chain was captured by sequencing in a study of blood T cell repertoires in COVID-19. Study context: From T cells, B-cell-depleted T cells, or PBMCs came the material, which was cDNA or gDNA.

CDR3 length: 17 amino acids. Germline-derived CDR1 and CDR2 are PRHDT and FYEKMQ (reference sequence). V was clipped by 4 bases and J by 1 base; unmatched bases: 12. In the original processing: Estimates of nucleated cell counts were drawn from the amplification of reference gene primers. The assay was immunoSEQ multiplex PCR, and TCRdb's table has in-frame clones only and misses some. That table supplies the V and J calls and clone size; D and trimming were determined from the DNA. The data show about 220,000 clones, with 82% seen just once and about 3.9% held by the top ten. The sequenced sample consisted of peripheral blood. This clonotype was obtained from an elderly woman with acute or convalescent COVID-19. The genes are TRBV13 and TRBJ1-1; 7 nucleotides line up with TRBD1. Here the CDR3 reads CASSSYTPRTGNTEAFF. The CDR3 DNA reads TGTGCCAGCAGCTCGTACACCCCAAGGACAGGGAACACTGAAGCTTTCTTT.